This paragraph covers one TCR beta chain sequence. Its target is not known. The sample is drawn from a study of CD8 T cells in acute hepatitis C reinfection. Study-wide context: Sequences come from NS3-1073-specific CD8+ T cells, during acute infection and after clearance.

Time point specified: naive CD8 control sorted from an acute-time-point sample. Sequencing was performed with immunoSEQ multiplex PCR; in TCRdb, only in-frame clones are kept and a portion is missing. The sample carries 35,000 to 40,000 clones, about 83% recorded once. Study results and limitations: TRBV04 and TRBV06 were preferentially used in all groups, not explained by naive pool overrepresentation. Exact CDR3 sharing with other epitopes was rare, possibly method-limited. No group differed significantly in the high NS3-1073 repertoire diversity.

The CDR3 spans 15 residues. Germline V gene lookup returns CDR1 SEHNR and CDR2 FQNEAQ (reference sequence). V lost 5 bases and J lost 4, with 14 bases in between. Sequencing input: naive CD8+ T cells from PBMCs. The genes are TRBV7-9 and TRBJ2-2; D call uncertain. The TCR comes from a young man with chronic hepatitis C. The CDR3 is CASSPPGTTTGELFF. CDR3 sequence (DNA): TGTGCCAGCAGCCCGCCGGGTACTACCACCGGGGAGCTGTTTTTT. Complete variable domain (other parts from reference TRBV7-9 and TRBJ2-2): DTGVSQNPRHKITKRGQNVTFRCDPISEHNRLYWYRQTLGQGPEFLTYFQNEAQLEKSRLLSDRFSAERPKGSFSTLEIQRTEQGDSAMYLCASSPPGTTTGELFFGEGSRLTVL.